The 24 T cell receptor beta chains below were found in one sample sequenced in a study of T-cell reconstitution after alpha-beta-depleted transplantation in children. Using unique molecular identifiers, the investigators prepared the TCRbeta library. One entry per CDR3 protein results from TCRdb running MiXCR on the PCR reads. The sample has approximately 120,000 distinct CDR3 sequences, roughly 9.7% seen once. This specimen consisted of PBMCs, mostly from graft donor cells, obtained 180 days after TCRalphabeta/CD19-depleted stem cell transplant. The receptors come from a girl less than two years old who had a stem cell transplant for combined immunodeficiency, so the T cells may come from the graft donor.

The CDR3, as DNA: TGCGCCAGCAGCTTGGACGGGGGAGGAGGCGAGCAGTACTTC. Protein sequence: CASSLDGGGGEQYF. The chain links TRBV5-1 to TRBJ2-7, with D possibly TRBD2 on 6 matching bases. CDR1 and CDR2 (germline): SGHRS, YFSETQ. The CDR3 spans 14 residues. V dropped 0 bases and J dropped 6 bases, with 13 bases sitting between them.

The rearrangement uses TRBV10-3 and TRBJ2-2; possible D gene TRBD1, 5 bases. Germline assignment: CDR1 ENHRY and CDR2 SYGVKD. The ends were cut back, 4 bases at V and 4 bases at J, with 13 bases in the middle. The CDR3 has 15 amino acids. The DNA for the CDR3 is TGTGCCATCAGTGTAGGGGCCCCGAGCACCGGGGAGCTGTTTTTT. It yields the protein CAISVGAPSTGELFF.

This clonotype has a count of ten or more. In nucleotides, the CDR3 is TGTGCCATCAGCGAATTCCGGTTCGGGGAGACCCAGTACTTC. Its protein product is CAISEFRFGETQYF. V is TRBV10-3 and J is TRBJ2-5; D call uncertain. Germline lookup yields CDR1 ENHRY and CDR2 SYGVKD. Trimming removed 6 bases from V and 5 bases from J, with 16 bases in between. This CDR3 spans 14 amino acids.

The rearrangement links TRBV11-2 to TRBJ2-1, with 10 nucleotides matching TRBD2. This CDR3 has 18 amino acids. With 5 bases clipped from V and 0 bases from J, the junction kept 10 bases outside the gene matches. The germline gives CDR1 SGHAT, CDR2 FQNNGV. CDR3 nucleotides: TGTGCCAGCAGCCCCAGACTAGCGGGTACGAGCTCCTACAATGAGCAGTTCTTC. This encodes CASSPRLAGTSSYNEQFF.

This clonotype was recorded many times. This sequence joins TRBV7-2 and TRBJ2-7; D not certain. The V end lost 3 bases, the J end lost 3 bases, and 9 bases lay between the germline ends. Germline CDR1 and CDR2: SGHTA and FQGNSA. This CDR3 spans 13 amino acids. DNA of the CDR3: TGTGCCAGCAGCTTGGTGGTTGGCTACGAGCAGTACTTC. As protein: CASSLVVGYEQYF.

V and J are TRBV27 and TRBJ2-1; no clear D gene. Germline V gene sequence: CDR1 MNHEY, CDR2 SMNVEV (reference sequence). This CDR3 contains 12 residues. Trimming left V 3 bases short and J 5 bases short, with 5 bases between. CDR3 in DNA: TGTGCCAGCAGTTTTAGGGACAATGAGCAGTTCTTC. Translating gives CASSFRDNEQFF.

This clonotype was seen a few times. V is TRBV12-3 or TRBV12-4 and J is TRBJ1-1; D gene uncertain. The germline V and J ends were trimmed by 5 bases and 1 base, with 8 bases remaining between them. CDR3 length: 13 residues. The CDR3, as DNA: TGTGCCAGCAGTAAGACTGAGAACACTGAAGCTTTCTTT. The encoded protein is CASSKTENTEAFF.

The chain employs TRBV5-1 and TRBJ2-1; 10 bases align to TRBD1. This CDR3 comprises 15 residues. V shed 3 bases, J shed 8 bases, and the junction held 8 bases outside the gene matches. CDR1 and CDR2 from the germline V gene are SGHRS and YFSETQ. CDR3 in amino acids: CASSSTGTGVHEQFF. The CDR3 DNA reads TGCGCCAGCAGCTCCACCGGGACAGGGGTCCATGAGCAGTTCTTC. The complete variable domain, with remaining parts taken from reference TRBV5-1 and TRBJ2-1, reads KAGVTQTPRYLIKTRGQQVTLSCSPISGHRSVSWYQQTPGQGLQFLFEYFSETQRNKGNFPGRFSGRQFSNSRSEMNVSTLELGDSALYLCASSSTGTGVHEQFFGPGTRLTVL.

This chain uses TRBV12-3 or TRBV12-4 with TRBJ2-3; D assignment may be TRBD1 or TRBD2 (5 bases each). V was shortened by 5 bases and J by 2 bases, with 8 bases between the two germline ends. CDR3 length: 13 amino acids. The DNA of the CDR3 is TGTGCCAGCAGTCGGGGCTTCACAGATACGCAGTATTTT. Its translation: CASSRGFTDTQYF.

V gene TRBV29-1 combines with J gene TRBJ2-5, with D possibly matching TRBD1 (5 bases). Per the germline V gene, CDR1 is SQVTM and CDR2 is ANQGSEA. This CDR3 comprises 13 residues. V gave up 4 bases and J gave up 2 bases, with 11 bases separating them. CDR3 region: CSVAGRAQETQYF. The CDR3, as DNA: TGCAGCGTTGCGGGCAGGGCGCAAGAGACCCAGTACTTC.

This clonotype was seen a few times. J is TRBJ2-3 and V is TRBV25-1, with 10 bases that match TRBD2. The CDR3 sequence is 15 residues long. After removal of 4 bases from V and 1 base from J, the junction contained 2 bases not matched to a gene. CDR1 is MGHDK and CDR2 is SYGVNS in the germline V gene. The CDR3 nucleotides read TGTGCCAGCAGTGCCCTAGCGGGGGGCACAGATACGCAGTATTTT. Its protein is CASSALAGGTDTQYF.

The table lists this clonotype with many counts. The CDR3 sequence is CASSYSPGLSGNTIYF. CDR3 DNA: TGTGCCAGCAGTTACAGTCCAGGACTCTCTGGAAACACCATATATTTT. This chain links TRBV6-5 with TRBJ1-3; no reliable D call. CDR3 length equals 16 residues. V lost 2 bases to trimming and J lost 0 bases, with 11 bases between them. Germline V lookup: CDR1 MNHEY, CDR2 SVGAGI.

For the CDR3, the DNA is TGCAGCGTCGTGGGGCCCTCCGAGCAGTACTTC. Translated: CSVVGPSEQYF. This chain joins TRBV29-1 and TRBJ2-7; D might be TRBD1 (5 bases). The CDR3 sequence is 11 residues long. The germline V gene encodes CDR1 SQVTM and CDR2 ANQGSEA. Trimming stripped 6 bases from V and 6 bases from J, with 12 bases between.

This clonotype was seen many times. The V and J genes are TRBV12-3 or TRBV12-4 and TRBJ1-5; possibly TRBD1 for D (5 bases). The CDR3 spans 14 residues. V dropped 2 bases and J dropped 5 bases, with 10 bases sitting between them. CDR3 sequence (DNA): TGTGCCAGCAGTTTAAGGGGACCTGATCAGCCCCAGCATTTT. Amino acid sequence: CASSLRGPDQPQHF.

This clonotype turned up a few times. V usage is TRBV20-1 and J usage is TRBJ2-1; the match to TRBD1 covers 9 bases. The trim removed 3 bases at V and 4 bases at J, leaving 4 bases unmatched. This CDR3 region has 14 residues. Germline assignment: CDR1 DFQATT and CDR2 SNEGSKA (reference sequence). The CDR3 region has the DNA TGCAGTGCTAGCGGACAGGGGAGGTACAATGAGCAGTTCTTC. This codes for CSASGQGRYNEQFF.

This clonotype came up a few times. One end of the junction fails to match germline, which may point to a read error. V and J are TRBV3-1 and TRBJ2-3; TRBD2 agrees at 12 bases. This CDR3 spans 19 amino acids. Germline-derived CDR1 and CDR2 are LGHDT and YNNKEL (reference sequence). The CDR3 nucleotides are TGTGCCACCAGCCAAGATTGGACTAGCGGGATTTGGGGCACAGATACGCAGTATTTT. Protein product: CATSQDWTSGIWGTDTQYF.

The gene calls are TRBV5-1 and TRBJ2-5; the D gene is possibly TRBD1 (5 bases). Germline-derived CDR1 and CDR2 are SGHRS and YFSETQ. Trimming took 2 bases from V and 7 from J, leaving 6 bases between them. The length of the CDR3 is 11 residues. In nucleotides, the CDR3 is TGCGCCAGCAGCTTTCAGGGGACCCAGTACTTC. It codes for CASSFQGTQYF. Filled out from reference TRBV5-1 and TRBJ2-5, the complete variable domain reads KAGVTQTPRYLIKTRGQQVTLSCSPISGHRSVSWYQQTPGQGLQFLFEYFSETQRNKGNFPGRFSGRQFSNSRSEMNVSTLELGDSALYLCASSFQGTQYFGPGTRLLVL.

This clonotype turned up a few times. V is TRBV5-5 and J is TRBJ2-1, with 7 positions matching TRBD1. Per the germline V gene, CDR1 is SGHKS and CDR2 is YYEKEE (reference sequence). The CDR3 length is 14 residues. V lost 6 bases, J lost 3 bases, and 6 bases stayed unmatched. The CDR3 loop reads CASTLTGSYNEQFF. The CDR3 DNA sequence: TGTGCCAGCACCCTGACAGGGAGCTACAATGAGCAGTTCTTC.

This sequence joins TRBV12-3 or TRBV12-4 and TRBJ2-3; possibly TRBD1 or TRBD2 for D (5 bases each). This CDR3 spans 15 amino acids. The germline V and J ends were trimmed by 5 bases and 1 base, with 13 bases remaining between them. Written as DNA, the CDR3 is TGTGCCAGCAGTCGAGCCCGGGACGGCACAGATACGCAGTATTTT. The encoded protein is CASSRARDGTDTQYF.

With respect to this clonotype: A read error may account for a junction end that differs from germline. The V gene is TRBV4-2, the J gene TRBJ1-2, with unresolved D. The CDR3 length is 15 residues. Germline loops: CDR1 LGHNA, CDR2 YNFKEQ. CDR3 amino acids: CASSHPSSPLYGHTF. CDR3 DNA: TGTGCCAGCAGCCACCCCAGCTCTCCACTCTATGGCCACACCTTC.

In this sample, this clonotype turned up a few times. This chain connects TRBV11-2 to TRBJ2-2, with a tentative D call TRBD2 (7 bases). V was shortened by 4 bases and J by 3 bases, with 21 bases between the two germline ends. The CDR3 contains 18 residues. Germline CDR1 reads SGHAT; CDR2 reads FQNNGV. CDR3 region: CASSSREAGAGYTGELFF. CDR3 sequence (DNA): TGTGCCAGCAGCTCTAGAGAGGCGGGGGCGGGGTACACCGGGGAGCTGTTTTTT.

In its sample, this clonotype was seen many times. The CDR3: CASSLRPNTEAFF. The CDR3 DNA sequence: TGTGCCAGCAGTTTAAGGCCAAACACTGAAGCTTTCTTT. This chain joins TRBV12-3 or TRBV12-4 and TRBJ1-1; D is unresolved. Trimming stripped 2 bases from V and 2 bases from J, with 6 bases between. The CDR3 totals 13 residues.

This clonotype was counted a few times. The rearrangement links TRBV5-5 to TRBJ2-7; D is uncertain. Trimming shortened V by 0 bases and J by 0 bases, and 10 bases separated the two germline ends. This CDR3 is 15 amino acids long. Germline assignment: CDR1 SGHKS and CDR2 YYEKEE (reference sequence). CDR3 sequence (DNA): TGTGCCAGCAGCTTGGGGGCTTCCTCCTCCTACGAGCAGTACTTC. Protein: CASSLGASSSYEQYF.

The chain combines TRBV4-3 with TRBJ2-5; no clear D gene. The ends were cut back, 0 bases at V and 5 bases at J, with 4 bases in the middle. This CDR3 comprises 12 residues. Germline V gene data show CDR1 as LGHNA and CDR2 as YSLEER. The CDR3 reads CASSQERETQYF. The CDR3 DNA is TGCGCCAGCAGCCAAGAACGGGAGACCCAGTACTTC.